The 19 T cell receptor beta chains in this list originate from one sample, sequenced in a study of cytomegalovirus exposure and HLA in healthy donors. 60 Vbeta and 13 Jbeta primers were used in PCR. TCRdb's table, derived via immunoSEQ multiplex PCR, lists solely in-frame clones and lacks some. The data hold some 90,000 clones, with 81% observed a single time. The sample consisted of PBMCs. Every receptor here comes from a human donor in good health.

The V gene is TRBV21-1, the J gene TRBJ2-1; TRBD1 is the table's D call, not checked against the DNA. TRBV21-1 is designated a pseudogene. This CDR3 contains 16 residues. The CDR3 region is CASSATGKGFGDEQFF. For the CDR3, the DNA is TGTGCCAGCAGCGCGACAGGGAAAGGGTTTGGGGATGAGCAGTTCTTC.

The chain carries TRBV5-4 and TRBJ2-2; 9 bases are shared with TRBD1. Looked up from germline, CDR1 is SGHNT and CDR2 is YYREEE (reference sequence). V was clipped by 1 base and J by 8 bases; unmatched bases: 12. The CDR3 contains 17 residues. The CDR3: CASSLIGIGQGRGELFF. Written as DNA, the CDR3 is TGTGCCAGCAGCTTGATCGGCATCGGACAGGGGCGGGGGGAGCTGTTTTTT.

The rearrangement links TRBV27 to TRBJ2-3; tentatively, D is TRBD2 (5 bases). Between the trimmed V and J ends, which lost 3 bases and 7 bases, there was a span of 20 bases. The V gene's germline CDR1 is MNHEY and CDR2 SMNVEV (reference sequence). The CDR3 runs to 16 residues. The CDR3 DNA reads TGTGCCAGCAGTTTCTCCGGGATCCTGGACCCTAATACGCAGTATTTT. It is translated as CASSFSGILDPNTQYF.

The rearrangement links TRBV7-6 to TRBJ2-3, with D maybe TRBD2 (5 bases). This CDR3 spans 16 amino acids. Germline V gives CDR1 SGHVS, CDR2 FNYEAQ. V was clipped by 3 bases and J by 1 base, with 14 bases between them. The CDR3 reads CASSLGAVGGTDTQYF. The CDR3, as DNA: TGTGCCAGCAGCTTGGGTGCGGTGGGAGGCACAGATACGCAGTATTTT.

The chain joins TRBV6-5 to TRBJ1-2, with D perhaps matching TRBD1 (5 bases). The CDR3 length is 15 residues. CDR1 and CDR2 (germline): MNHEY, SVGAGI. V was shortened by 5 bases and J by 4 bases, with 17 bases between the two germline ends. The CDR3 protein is CASSPIGTDGYGYTF. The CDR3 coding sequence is TGTGCCAGCAGTCCCATCGGGACTGACGGCTATGGCTACACCTTC.

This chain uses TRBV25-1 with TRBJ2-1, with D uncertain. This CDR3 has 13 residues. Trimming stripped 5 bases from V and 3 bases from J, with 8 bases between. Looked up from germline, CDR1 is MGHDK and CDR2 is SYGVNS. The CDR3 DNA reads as TGTGCCAGCAGTCGAGCGATCTACAATGAGCAGTTCTTC. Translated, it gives CASSRAIYNEQFF.

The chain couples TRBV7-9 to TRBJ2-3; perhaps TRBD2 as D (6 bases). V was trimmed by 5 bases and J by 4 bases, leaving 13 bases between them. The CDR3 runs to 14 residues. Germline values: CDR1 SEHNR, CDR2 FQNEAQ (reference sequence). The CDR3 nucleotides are TGTGCCAGCAGCACCCGCGGGGTTGCAGATACGCAGTATTTT. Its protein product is CASSTRGVADTQYF.

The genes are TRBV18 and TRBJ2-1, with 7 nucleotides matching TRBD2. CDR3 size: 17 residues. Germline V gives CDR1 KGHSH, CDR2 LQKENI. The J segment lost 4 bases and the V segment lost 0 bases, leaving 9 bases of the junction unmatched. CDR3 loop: CASSPPLSGRAYNEQFF. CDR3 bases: TGTGCCAGCTCACCACCGTTATCGGGGAGGGCGTACAATGAGCAGTTCTTC.

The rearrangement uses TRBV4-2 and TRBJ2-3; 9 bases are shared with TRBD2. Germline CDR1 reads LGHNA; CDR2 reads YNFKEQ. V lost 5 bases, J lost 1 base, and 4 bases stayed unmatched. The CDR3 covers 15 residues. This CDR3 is CASSYRLAGTDTQYF. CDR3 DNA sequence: TGTGCCAGCAGCTATAGACTAGCGGGCACAGATACGCAGTATTTT.

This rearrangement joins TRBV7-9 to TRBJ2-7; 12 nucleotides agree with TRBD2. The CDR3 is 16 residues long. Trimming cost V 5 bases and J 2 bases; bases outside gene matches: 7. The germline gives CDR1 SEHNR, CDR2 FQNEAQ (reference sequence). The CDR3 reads CASSPRLAGAAYEQYF. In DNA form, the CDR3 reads TGTGCCAGCAGCCCCCGACTAGCGGGGGCTGCCTACGAGCAGTACTTC.

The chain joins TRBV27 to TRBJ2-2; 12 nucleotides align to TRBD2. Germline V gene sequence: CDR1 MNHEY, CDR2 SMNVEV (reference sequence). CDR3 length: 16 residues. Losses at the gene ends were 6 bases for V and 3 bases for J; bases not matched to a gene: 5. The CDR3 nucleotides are TGTGCCAGCAGCTCTAGCGGGAGGGCCGACACCGGGGAGCTGTTTTTT. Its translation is CASSSSGRADTGELFF.

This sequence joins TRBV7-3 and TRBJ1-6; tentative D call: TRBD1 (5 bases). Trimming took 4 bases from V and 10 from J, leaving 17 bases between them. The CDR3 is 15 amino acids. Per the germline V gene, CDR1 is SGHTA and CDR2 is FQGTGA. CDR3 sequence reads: CASSSSGGTGSPLHF. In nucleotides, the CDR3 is TGTGCCAGCAGCTCCTCTGGAGGGACGGGGTCACCCCTCCACTTT.

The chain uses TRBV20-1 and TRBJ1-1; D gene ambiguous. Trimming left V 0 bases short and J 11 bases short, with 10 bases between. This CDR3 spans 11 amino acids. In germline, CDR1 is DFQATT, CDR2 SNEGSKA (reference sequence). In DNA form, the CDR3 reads TGCAGTGCTAGAGATGAGCCGCTGGCTTTCTTT. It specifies CSARDEPLAFF.

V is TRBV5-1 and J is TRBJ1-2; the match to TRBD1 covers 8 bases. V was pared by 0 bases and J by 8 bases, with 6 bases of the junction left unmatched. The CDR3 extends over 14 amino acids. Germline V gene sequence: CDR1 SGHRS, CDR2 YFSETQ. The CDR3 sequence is CASSLAGGVDGYTF. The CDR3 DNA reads TGCGCCAGCAGCTTGGCAGGGGGCGTCGACGGCTACACCTTC.

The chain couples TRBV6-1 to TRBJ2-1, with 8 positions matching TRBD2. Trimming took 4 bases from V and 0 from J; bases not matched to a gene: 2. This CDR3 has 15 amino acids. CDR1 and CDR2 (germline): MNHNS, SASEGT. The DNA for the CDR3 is TGTGCCAGCAGTGTAACTAGCGGCTCCTACAATGAGCAGTTCTTC. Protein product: CASSVTSGSYNEQFF.

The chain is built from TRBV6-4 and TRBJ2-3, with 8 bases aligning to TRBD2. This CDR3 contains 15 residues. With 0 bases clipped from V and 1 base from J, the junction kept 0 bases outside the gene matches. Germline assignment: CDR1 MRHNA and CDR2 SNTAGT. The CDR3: CASSDSGGGTDTQYF. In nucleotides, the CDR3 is TGTGCCAGCAGTGACTCCGGGGGGGGCACAGATACGCAGTATTTT.

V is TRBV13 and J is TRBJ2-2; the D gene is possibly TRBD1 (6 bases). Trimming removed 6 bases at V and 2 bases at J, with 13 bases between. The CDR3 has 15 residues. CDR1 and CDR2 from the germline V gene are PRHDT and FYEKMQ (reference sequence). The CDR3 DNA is TGTGCCAGCAGTTGGACAGTCGGCAACACCGGGGAGCTGTTTTTT. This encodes CASSWTVGNTGELFF.

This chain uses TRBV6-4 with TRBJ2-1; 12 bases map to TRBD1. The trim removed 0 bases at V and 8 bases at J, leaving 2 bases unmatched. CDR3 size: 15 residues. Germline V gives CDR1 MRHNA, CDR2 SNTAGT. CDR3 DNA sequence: TGTGCCAGCAGTGACTCGGGGACAGGGGGCGATGAGCAGTTCTTC. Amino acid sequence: CASSDSGTGGDEQFF.

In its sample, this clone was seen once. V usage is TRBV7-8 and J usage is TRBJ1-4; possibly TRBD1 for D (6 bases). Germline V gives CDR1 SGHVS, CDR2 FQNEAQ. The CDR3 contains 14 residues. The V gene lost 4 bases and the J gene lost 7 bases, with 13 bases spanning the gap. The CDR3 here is CASSSRGPSEKLFF. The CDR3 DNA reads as TGTGCCAGCAGCTCCAGGGGCCCTAGTGAAAAACTGTTTTTT. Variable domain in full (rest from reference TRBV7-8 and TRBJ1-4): GAGVSQSPRYKVAKRGQDVALRCDPISGHVSLFWYQQALGQGPEFLTYFQNEAQLDKSGLPSDRFFAERPEGSVSTLKIQRTQQEDSAVYLCASSSRGPSEKLFFGSGTQLSVL.